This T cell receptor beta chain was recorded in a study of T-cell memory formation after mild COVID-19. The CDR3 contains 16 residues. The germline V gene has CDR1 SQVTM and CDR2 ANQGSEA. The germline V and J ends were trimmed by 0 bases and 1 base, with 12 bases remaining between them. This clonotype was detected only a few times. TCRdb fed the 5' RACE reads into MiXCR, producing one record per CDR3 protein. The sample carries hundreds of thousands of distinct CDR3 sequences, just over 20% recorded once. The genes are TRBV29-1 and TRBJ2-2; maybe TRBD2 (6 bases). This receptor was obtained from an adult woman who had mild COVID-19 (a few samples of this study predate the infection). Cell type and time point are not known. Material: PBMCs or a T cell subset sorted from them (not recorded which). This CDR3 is CSVEEDGRRNTGELFF. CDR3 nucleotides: TGCAGCGTTGAAGAGGACGGGAGACGGAACACCGGGGAGCTGTTTTTT.